The 17 T cell receptor beta chains reported below all come from one sample, sequenced in a study of blood T cells in healthy people across ages. Sample-barcoded 5' priming and a J-beta primer mix drove a second PCR of roughly 7 to 11 cycles. TCRdb processed the 5' RACE reads anew with MiXCR; each CDR3 protein has one entry. The table includes 1.2 million to 1.5 million distinct CDR3 sequences, approximately 63% detected once. The sequenced sample was blood. The receptors were gathered from a man aged 18-30 years in good health.

This clonotype was detected only a few times. V gene TRBV4-1 combines with J gene TRBJ1-1, with D unclear. V lost 0 bases and J lost 6, with 11 bases in between. The CDR3 covers 14 residues. Germline CDR1 is MGHRA and CDR2 is YSYEKL. The CDR3: CASSQESSTSEAFF. CDR3 nucleotide sequence: TGCGCCAGCAGCCAAGAAAGTAGCACCTCTGAAGCTTTCTTT.

This clonotype was detected once. The CDR3 loop is CASKDRDEKLFF. The CDR3 DNA is TGTGCCAGCAAGGACAGGGACGAAAAACTGTTTTTT. The rearrangement uses TRBV2 and TRBJ1-4, with 8 bases aligning to TRBD1. Trimming removed 7 bases from V and 8 bases from J; junction bases left unmatched: 3. The CDR3 covers 12 residues. CDR1 and CDR2 (germline): SNHLY, FYNNEI.

This clonotype has more than one count but fewer than ten. The chain recombines TRBV29-1 with TRBJ1-5; 9 bases fit TRBD1. V was clipped by 5 bases and J by 5 bases; unmatched bases: 4. The CDR3 has 13 amino acids. Per germline, CDR1 SQVTM and CDR2 ANQGSEA. The DNA for the CDR3 is TGCAGCGTTAGACAGGGGGTACATCAGCCCCAGCATTTT. It codes for CSVRQGVHQPQHF.

The chain joins TRBV3-1 to TRBJ2-1; D perhaps matches TRBD2 (6 bases). With 2 bases removed from V and 4 bases from J, the gap between germline ends came to 15 bases. The CDR3 has 16 amino acids. Germline V lookup: CDR1 LGHDT, CDR2 YNNKEL (reference sequence). This CDR3 reads CASSQFVASAYNEQFF. CDR3 nucleotide sequence: TGTGCCAGCAGCCAATTCGTGGCTAGCGCTTACAATGAGCAGTTCTTC.

The rearrangement links TRBV7-2 to TRBJ2-3; 9 positions agree with TRBD2. CDR1 SGHTA and CDR2 FQGNSA come from the germline V gene. The CDR3 runs 16 residues. Trimming took 8 bases from V and 0 from J; bases not matched to a gene: 9. CDR3 sequence: CASGSSGVSSTDTQYF. CDR3 sequence (DNA): TGTGCCAGCGGCTCTAGCGGGGTCTCTAGCACAGATACGCAGTATTTT.

The J gene is TRBJ2-3, the V gene TRBV27, with D hard to call. V lost 7 bases and J lost 2, with 13 bases in between. This CDR3 is built from 14 residues. Germline CDR1 is MNHEY and CDR2 is SMNVEV (reference sequence). The DNA for the CDR3 is TGTGCCAGCAAAACAACTACCCTCACAGATACGCAGTATTTT. Amino acids: CASKTTTLTDTQYF.

The chain has TRBV9 and TRBJ2-3; D ambiguous. V lost 0 bases and J 4 bases, leaving 12 bases between the germline ends. The CDR3 runs 15 residues. Germline V gene data show CDR1 as SGDLS and CDR2 as YYNGEE. CDR3 sequence: CASSVVGSGPDTQYF. CDR3 sequence (DNA): TGTGCCAGCAGCGTAGTGGGGTCCGGGCCAGATACGCAGTATTTT.

This sequence joins TRBV7-9 and TRBJ2-3, with D possibly matching TRBD2 (5 bases). CDR1 and CDR2 from the germline V gene are SEHNR and FQNEAQ (reference sequence). The V end lost 2 bases, the J end lost 5 bases, and 14 bases lay between the germline ends. The length of the CDR3 is 15 residues. The CDR3, as DNA: TGTGCCAGCAGCTTATGGGAACTAGTGCTAGATACGCAGTATTTT. Its protein product is CASSLWELVLDTQYF.

This chain uses TRBV4-2 with TRBJ2-5, with TRBD2 matching over 9 bases. Near its end, the DNA agrees better with TRBJ2-7, so the J call may be wrong. The CDR3 is 14 residues long. The V gene's germline CDR1 is LGHNA and CDR2 YNFKEQ. The CDR3 DNA is TGTGCCAGCAGCCAAGCTAGCGGGGTCTACGAGCAGTACTTC. Amino acid sequence: CASSQASGVYEQYF.

The chain combines TRBV10-3 with TRBJ2-2; D remains unclear. The CDR3 runs to 15 residues. Trimming shortened V by 2 bases and J by 4 bases, and 11 bases separated the two germline ends. The germline V gene has CDR1 ENHRY and CDR2 SYGVKD. CDR3 sequence reads: CAISEPGSSTGELFF. DNA of the CDR3: TGTGCCATCAGTGAGCCCGGATCAAGCACCGGGGAGCTGTTTTTT.

Only a few counts were recorded for this clonotype. This sequence joins TRBV7-2 and TRBJ2-7; maybe TRBD1 (5 bases). The V end lost 5 bases, the J end lost 11 bases, and 16 bases lay between the germline ends. This CDR3 has 12 residues. Germline values: CDR1 SGHTA, CDR2 FQGNSA. The CDR3, as DNA: TGTGCCAGCAGCCCAACAGGACCTTACGAGTACTTC. This gives the protein CASSPTGPYEYF.

V and J are TRBV9 and TRBJ1-1; D is ambiguous. Deletions cut 6 bases from V and 3 bases from J, with 15 bases between. Germline V gene lookup returns CDR1 SGDLS and CDR2 YYNGEE. There are 14 residues in the CDR3. Here the CDR3 DNA reads TGTGCCAGCACTGGACTGTTGTTAGACACTGAAGCTTTCTTT. Encoded protein: CASTGLLLDTEAFF.

The V and J genes are TRBV3-1 and TRBJ1-2; D may be TRBD1 (6 bases). Germline CDR1 and CDR2: LGHDT and YNNKEL (reference sequence). Trimming cost V 3 bases and J 4 bases, with 12 bases left between them. This CDR3 is built from 14 residues. DNA for the CDR3: TGTGCCAGCAGCCACCCGGACAGCTCCTATGGCTACACCTTC. Its translation: CASSHPDSSYGYTF.

The rearrangement uses TRBV4-1 and TRBJ2-7; TRBD2 matches at 8 bases. The J segment lost 5 bases and the V segment lost 5 bases, leaving 5 bases of the junction unmatched. The V gene's germline CDR1 is MGHRA and CDR2 YSYEKL. The CDR3 runs 13 residues. The CDR3 bases are TGCGCCAGCAGCGTGGGGACTAGTGACGAGCAGTACTTC. Amino acids: CASSVGTSDEQYF.

This chain uses TRBV3-1 with TRBJ2-3; 7 positions match TRBD2. The germline CDR1 and CDR2 sequences are LGHDT and YNNKEL (reference sequence). The length of the CDR3 is 15 residues. Trimming cost V 4 bases and J 4 bases; bases outside gene matches: 8. The CDR3 loop reads CASSRSGVRADTQYF. As DNA, the CDR3 is TGTGCCAGCAGCCGCAGCGGGGTGAGAGCAGATACGCAGTATTTT.

The chain recombines TRBV7-9 with TRBJ1-1; no clear D gene. V shed 1 base and J shed 6 bases, with 15 bases lying between them. Germline CDR1 is SEHNR and CDR2 is FQNEAQ (reference sequence). The CDR3 length is 15 residues. The CDR3, as DNA: TGTGCCAGCAGCTTAGTTCCGAGCAGGCAGGCTGAAGCTTTCTTT. It specifies CASSLVPSRQAEAFF.

This clonotype was detected only a few times. This chain joins TRBV4-1 and TRBJ2-7; 8 nucleotides agree with TRBD2. Trimming at V came to 3 bases and at J to 0 bases, leaving 10 bases not matched to a gene. CDR3 length: 17 amino acids. Per germline, CDR1 MGHRA and CDR2 YSYEKL. The CDR3, as DNA: TGCGCCAGCAGCCACCCGGGGGGGCACCCCAGCTCCTACGAGCAGTACTTC. Translating it yields CASSHPGGHPSSYEQYF.